This T cell receptor beta chain was sequenced in a study of metastatic and nonmetastatic thyroid tumors. Study background: Comparative analysis of repertoires was undertaken across blood and tumor or nodule tissue obtained from malignant and benign thyroid patients.

Patients had received no treatment of any kind before thyroid surgery. The study's findings and limits: Compared with benign nodules, malignant thyroid tumors were reported to have significantly higher TCR beta diversity in both blood and tumor.

The authors' processing: It was from CDR3 differences across clinicopathological groups that a distant-metastasis classifier for papillary thyroid cancer was built. TCRdb used MiXCR to call clones anew from the PCR reads. The V and J calls shown here were made by TCRdb, not taken from the authors' results. The repertoire holds over 40,000 clones, with around a quarter as singletons. Germline V gene sequence: CDR1 MGHRA, CDR2 YSYEKL. There are 13 residues in the CDR3. Between the trimmed V and J ends, which lost 5 bases and 4 bases, there was a span of 11 bases. Remarks on this clone: Its antigen is unknown.

Material: blood. The V call is TRBV4-1, the J call TRBJ1-1; maybe TRBD1 (5 bases). The sequence derives from a male donor with papillary thyroid cancer or a benign thyroid nodule (not recorded which). Some clones in this sample may be carry-over from other donors' samples. CDR3 amino acids: CASSSGIGTEAFF. The CDR3 coding sequence is TGCGCCAGCAGCTCAGGGATAGGCACTGAAGCTTTCTTT.